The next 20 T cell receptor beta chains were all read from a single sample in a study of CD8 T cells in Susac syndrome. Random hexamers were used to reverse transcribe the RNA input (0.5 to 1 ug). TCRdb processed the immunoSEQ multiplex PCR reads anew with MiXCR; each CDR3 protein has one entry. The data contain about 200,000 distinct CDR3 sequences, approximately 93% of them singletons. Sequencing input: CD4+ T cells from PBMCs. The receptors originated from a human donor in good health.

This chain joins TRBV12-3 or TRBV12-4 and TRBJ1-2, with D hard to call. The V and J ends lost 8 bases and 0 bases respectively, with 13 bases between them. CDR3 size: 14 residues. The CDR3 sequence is CASFGENTNYGYTF. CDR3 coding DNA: TGTGCCAGCTTTGGAGAGAACACTAACTATGGCTACACCTTC.

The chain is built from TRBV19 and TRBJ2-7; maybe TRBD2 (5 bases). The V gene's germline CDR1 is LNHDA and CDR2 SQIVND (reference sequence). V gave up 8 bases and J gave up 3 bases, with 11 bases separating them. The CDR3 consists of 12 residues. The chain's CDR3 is CASSDWRYEQYF. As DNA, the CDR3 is TGTGCCAGTTCGGACTGGCGCTACGAGCAGTACTTC. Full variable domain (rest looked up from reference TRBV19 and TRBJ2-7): DGGITQSPKYLFRKEGQNVTLSCEQNLNHDAMYWYRQDPGQGLRLIYYSQIVNDFQKGDIAEGYSVSREKKESFPLTVTSAQKNPTAFYLCASSDWRYEQYFGPGTRLTVT.

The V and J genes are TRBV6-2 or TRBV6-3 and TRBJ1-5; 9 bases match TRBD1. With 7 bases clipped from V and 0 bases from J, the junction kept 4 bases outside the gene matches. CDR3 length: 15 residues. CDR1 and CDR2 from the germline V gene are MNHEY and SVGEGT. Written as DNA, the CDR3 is TGTGCCAGCAAGGGACAGGGACATAGCAATCAGCCCCAGCATTTT. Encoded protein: CASKGQGHSNQPQHF.

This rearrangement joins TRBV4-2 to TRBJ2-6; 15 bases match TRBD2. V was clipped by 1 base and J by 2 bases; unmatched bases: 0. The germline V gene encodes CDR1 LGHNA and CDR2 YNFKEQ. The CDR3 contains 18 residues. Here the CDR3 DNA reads TGTGCCAGCAGCCAAGGGACTAGCGGGGGGGCTGGGGCCAACGTCCTGACTTTC. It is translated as CASSQGTSGGAGANVLTF.

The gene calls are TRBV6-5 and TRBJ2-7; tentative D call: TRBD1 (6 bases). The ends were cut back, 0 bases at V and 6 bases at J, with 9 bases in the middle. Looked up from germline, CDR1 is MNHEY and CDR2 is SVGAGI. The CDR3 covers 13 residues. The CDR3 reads CASSYSTGGEQYV. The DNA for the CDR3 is TGTGCCAGCAGTTACTCGACAGGAGGCGAGCAGTACGTC.

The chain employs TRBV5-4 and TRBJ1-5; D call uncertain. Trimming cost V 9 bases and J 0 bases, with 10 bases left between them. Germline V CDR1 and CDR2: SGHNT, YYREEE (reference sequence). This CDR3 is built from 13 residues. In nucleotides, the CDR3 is TGTGCCACCCCAGAAGATAGCAATCAGCCCCAGCATTTT. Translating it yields CATPEDSNQPQHF.

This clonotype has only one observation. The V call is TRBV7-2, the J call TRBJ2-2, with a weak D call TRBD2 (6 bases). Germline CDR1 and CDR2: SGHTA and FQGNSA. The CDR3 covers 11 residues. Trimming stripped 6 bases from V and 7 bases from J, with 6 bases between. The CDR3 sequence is CASRGGGELFF. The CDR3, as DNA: TGTGCCAGCAGGGGGGGCGGGGAGCTGTTTTTT.

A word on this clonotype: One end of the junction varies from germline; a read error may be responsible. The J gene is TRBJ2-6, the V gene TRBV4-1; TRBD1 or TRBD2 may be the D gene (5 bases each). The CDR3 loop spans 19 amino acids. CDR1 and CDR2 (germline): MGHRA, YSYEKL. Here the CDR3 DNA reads TGCGCCAGCAGCCTAATGCCGGGACCTGTGTACTCTAGGGCCAACGTCCCGACTTTC. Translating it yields CASSLMPGPVYSRANVPTF.

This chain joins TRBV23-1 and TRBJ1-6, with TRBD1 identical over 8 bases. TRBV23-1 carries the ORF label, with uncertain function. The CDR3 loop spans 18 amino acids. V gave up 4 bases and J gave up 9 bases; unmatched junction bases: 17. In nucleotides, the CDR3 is TGCGCCAGCAGTCTAGCGGGAAATGGGGACAGGCGAACTTCACCCCTCCACTTT. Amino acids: CASSLAGNGDRRTSPLHF.

CDR3 coding DNA: TGTGCCAGCAGCCAAGGCCCAGGGAGTGAGCAGTACTTC. Translation: CASSQGPGSEQYF. The chain joins TRBV3-1 to TRBJ2-7, with D perhaps TRBD1 or TRBD2 (5 bases each). CDR1 is LGHDT, CDR2 YNNKEL, per germline (reference sequence). The CDR3 has 13 residues. The germline V and J ends were trimmed by 1 base and 7 bases, with 11 bases remaining between them.

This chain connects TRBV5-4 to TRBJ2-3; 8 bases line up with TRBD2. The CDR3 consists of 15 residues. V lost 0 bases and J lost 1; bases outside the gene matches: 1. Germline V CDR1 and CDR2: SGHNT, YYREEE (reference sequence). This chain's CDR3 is CASSLVRGGTDTQYF. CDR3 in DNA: TGTGCCAGCAGCTTGGTGCGGGGGGGCACAGATACGCAGTATTTT. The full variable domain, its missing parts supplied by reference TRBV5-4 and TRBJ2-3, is ETGVTQSPTHLIKTRGQQVTLRCSSQSGHNTVSWYQQALGQGPQFIFQYYREEENGRGNFPPRFSGLQFPNYSSELNVNALELDDSALYLCASSLVRGGTDTQYFGPGTRLTVL.

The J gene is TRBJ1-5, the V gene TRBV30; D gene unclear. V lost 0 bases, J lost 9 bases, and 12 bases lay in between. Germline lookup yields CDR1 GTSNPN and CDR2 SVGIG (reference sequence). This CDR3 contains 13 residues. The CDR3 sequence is CAWSVFGWGPQHF. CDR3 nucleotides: TGTGCCTGGAGTGTTTTTGGTTGGGGGCCCCAGCATTTT.

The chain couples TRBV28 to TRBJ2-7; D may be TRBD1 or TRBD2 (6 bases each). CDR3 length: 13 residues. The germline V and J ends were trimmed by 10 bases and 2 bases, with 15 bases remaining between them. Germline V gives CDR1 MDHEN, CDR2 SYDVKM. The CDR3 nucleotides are TGTGCCACGGGGGCAGCCTCTACCTACGAGCAGTACTTC. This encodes CATGAASTYEQYF.

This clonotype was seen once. CDR3 coding DNA: TGTGCCAGCAGCCCCCATAGGGGGCTAGGAAACACCATATATTTT. As protein: CASSPHRGLGNTIYF. This chain connects TRBV7-2 to TRBJ1-3; 7 nucleotides agree with TRBD1. Trimming took 5 bases from V and 4 from J; bases not matched to a gene: 8. CDR3 size: 15 residues. Germline-derived CDR1 and CDR2 are SGHTA and FQGNSA.

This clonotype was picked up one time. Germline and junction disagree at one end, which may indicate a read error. CDR3 coding DNA: TGTGCCAGCAGTTTGCGCCTCATGAACCCTGAAGCTTTCTTT. It translates to CASSLRLMNPEAFF. The rearrangement links TRBV12-3 or TRBV12-4 to TRBJ1-1; unclear D gene. This CDR3 contains 14 residues.

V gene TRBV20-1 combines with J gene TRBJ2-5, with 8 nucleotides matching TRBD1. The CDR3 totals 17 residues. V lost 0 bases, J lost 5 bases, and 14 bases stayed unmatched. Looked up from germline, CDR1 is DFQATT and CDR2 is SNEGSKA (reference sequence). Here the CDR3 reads CSARDARSQGGWETQYF. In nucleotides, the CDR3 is TGCAGTGCTAGAGATGCCCGGTCACAGGGGGGATGGGAGACCCAGTACTTC.

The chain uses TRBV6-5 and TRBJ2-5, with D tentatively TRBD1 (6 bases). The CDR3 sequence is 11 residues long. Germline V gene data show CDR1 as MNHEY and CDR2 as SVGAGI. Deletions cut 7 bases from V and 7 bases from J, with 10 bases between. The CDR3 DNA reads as TGTGCCAGCACTACAGGGTCGACCCAGTACTTC. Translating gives CASTTGSTQYF.

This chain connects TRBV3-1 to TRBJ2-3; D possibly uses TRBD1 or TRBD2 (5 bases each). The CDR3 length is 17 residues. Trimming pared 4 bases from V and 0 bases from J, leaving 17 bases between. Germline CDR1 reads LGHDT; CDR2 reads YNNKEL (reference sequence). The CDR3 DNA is TGTGCCAGCAGCCTTACCGGATGGGGGAGTAGCACAGATACGCAGTATTTT. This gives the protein CASSLTGWGSSTDTQYF.

The CDR3 sequence: CASSHYYSYEQYF. The CDR3 nucleotides read TGTGCCAGCAGTCATTATTACTCCTACGAGCAGTACTTC. The chain uses TRBV6-5 and TRBJ2-7; D remains ambiguous. The V gene lost 5 bases and the J gene lost 0 bases, with 8 bases spanning the gap. The CDR3 is 13 amino acids. Germline V gene data show CDR1 as MNHEY and CDR2 as SVGAGI.

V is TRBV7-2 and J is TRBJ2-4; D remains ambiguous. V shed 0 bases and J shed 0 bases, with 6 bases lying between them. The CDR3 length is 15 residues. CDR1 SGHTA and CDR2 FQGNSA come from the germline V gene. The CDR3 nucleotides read TGTGCCAGCAGCTTAGCACAGAAAGCCAAAAACATTCAGTACTTC. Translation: CASSLAQKAKNIQYF. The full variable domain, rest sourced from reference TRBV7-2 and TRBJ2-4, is GAGVSQSPSNKVTEKGKDVELRCDPISGHTALYWYRQSLGQGLEFLIYFQGNSAPDKSGLPSDRFSAERTGGSVSTLTIQRTQQEDSAVYLCASSLAQKAKNIQYFGAGTRLSVL.